The sequence of this T cell receptor beta chain was determined in a study of cytomegalovirus exposure and HLA in healthy donors (dated by TCRdb to between 2016 and 2019). Background on the whole study: An earlier analysis of 550 to 700 of the donors reported approximately 270 Gb of sequence data and 120 million or so unique TCR beta sequences from about 200 million T cells. Every repertoire in the discovery cohort had been generated on one and the same sequencing platform. The study aimed to test whether signatures of past pathogen exposure could be identified by cataloging public T cell receptors. Rather than drawing on any new phenotypic data, the later analysis identified candidate immune exposures from TCR beta sequences and the way those sequences occurred across donors. The genetic ancestry cluster associated with self-reported Caucasian donors included 70% to 85% of the roughly 400 genotyped donors. Alongside the repertoire data, information on donor age, sex, ethnicity and CMV serostatus was compiled. A few DR-DQ haplotypes were treated as single units for association and clustering because of strong linkage in the cohort. An early release that covered about 640 HLA-typed donors contained approximately 300 gigabases of sequencing data and some 87 million unique TCR sequences. The study used immunosequencing to profile the T cell repertoires of approximately 640 subjects and linked those repertoires to cytomegalovirus serostatus. An earlier analysis of a few hundred of the donors applied high-throughput TCR beta sequencing to assess whether each TCR beta V gene segment acted as functional or pseudogenic. On average, around 200,000 unique TCR beta nucleotide sequences were sequenced per donor among some 420 genotyped donors of the cohort, with roughly a sixth of those sequences being non-productive. In a later analysis, previously published TCR beta repertoires from 666 donors were re-analyzed and high-resolution HLA genotyping was added so that TCR occurrence patterns could be studied. Typing coverage differed by locus: A, B, C, DRB1 and DQB1 were typed in roughly 620-630 donors, DQA1 in 522, DPA1 in some 600, and DPB1 in approximately 450. High-throughput TCR immunosequencing, statistical association of individual TCRs with disease status, and machine learning were combined to predict cytomegalovirus infection status. A later genetic analysis took genome-wide SNP genotypes for about three fifths of the 666 donors and used that subset as a discovery cohort. HLA typing included class I and class II loci at four-digit resolution. Besides the first cohort of roughly 660 subjects, a separate validation cohort made up of around 120 different subjects was used. Summary of the overall study and its limitations: A further reported finding was that TCR beta sequences accurately predicted the HLA-A and HLA-B alleles for most subjects in the first cohort. V-gene and J-gene trimming of TCR beta chains was associated with a missense DCLRE1C variant in a later genetic analysis, and the association was replicated in an independent cohort. Linkage disequilibrium might explain the correlated functional status among segregating V segments, but an unknown experimental factor could not be excluded. According to the authors, the approach could potentially be generalized to other disease states and immunological phenotypes. In vitro tests confirmed that three of the cytomegalovirus-associated TCR beta chains recognize cytomegalovirus antigens. An earlier analysis of approximately 500 of the donors showed that most TCR beta V segments appeared in productive rearrangements either about 90% or about 30% of the time, which broadly matched IMGT annotations. According to a later genetic analysis, donors in an Asian-associated ancestry cluster had fewer N-insertions in productive TCRs than the approximately 650-donor mean. Only TCR beta chains were sequenced in this cohort, and the absence of alpha or paired-chain data limited detectable features. According to a later analysis, TCR association rates differed among HLA loci, with DRB1 alleles showing the most associated TCRs and HLA-C alleles showing the fewest. In a later analysis, most CMV-associated TCR beta chains were found to appear HLA-restricted, with HLA associations seemingly driven largely by CMV exposure. A group of highly shared sequence variants was considered likely to be a technical artifact of the sequencing pipeline. Compared with equally common non-associated chains, HLA-associated TCR beta chains in a later analysis were more clonally expanded and had lower generation probabilities. A total of around 150 TCR beta chains were listed by the study as associated with cytomegalovirus. When HLA alleles, especially DR and DQ, strongly co-occurred, TCR associations were difficult to assign to individual alleles. Most TCR sequences were seen in very few donors, while some public TCRs were found in many individuals. About 15 rarely observed V segments, including chromosome 9 orphons, were excluded from the earlier analysis of approximately 500 of the donors because counts were too low. In both the original and validation cohorts, the classifier was reported to diagnose cytomegalovirus status with high specificity and sensitivity. For the cohort, immune exposure information was limited to CMV serostatus. Specific HLA alleles were associated with 16,951 TCR beta sequences at a false discovery rate of 0.05 in a later analysis. Sequencing depth was assumed to be roughly uniform across donors in the presence/absence analyses, though that assumption may not hold. According to a later analysis, parvovirus B19, influenza, CMV and Epstein-Barr virus appeared linked to several top co-occurrence clusters. Because HLA typing was missing for some donors at each locus, association tests included only the typed subset.

In the case of this clone: Its antigen target is currently unknown. No much larger clonotype is one base removed from it; base qualities were not supplied.

Library method: the immunoSEQ multiplex PCR assay. The multiplex PCR relied on a mix of 60 forward primers for TCR Vbeta segments and 13 reverse primers for TCR Jbeta segments. Amplification of the CDR3 region of rearranged TCR beta genes was performed with a multiplex PCR assay on genomic DNA. The amplified TCR beta libraries were sequenced on the Illumina HiSeq System as 87-base-pair reads. In the paper's pipeline: A later analysis counted 75 million to 100 million unique TCR beta chains across the 550 to 800 repertoires, and roughly 10 million of these chains were shared by at least two donors. A nearest-neighbor algorithm error-corrected the raw reads and collapsed the reads into unique sequences, merging closely related sequences to remove PCR and sequencing errors. Alignment of CDR3 sequences to IMGT reference sequences was used to assign V, D and J gene segments. For a sequence to be retained, a match of at least six nucleotides was required to both a V gene segment and a J gene segment. A rearrangement was called productive if the CDR3 had no stop codons and remained in frame with V and J, and every other rearrangement was called non-productive. Following IMGT convention, CDR3 was defined as the stretch from the second conserved V-encoded cysteine to the conserved J-encoded phenylalanine. In an earlier analysis of around 600 of the donors, sequences lacking an unambiguous match to a single V gene segment were excluded. In an earlier analysis of around 600 of the donors, V segments were called functional above 56.7% productive rearrangements and were called segregating when the between-donor standard deviation exceeded 5%. To diagnose cytomegalovirus status from the catalog of TCR beta chain sequences, a statistical classification framework was built. A later analysis assigned V and J genes by comparing TCR nucleotide sequences with IMGT/GENE-DB human TR gene sequences. A later analysis assigned CDR3 sequences and most-parsimonious VDJ recombination scenarios with the TCRdist pipeline. A later analysis defined each TCR beta chain by its CDR3 amino acid sequence plus V-gene family, and excluded reads lacking a unique V-gene family. To address suspected cross-contamination and a sequencing artifact, a later analysis removed roughly 580 highly shared, low-generation-probability nucleotide sequences. In a later analysis, a clonal expansion index was calculated for each public chain from normalized within-repertoire ranks of inferred template counts. Generation probabilities in a later analysis came from a VDJ recombination model fitted to out-of-frame rearrangements, and those results were checked against IGoR. Hypergeometric tests were used in a later analysis to score TCR-TCR, TCR-HLA and TCR-CMV co-occurrence, with a repertoire-size bias correction applied to the TCR pairs. To estimate false discovery rates, a later analysis permuted the HLA or CMV assignments 20 times. In a later analysis, co-occurring TCRs were grouped with DBSCAN, and TCRdist sequence similarity was added when clustering was performed within HLA-allele-positive subsets. Co-occurrence clustering excluded repertoires with fewer than 30,000 or more than 120,000 public chains, plus five with anomalous nucleotide sharing. The immuneACCESS repertoire file appears here via TCRdb, limited to in-frame rearrangements. These files lack a portion of the clones; in checked studies, under half of the deficit traces to unresolved V genes, and the cause of the others is not known. The D gene and trimming were derived from the DNA, and the V and J assignments and clone size from that table. The sample yields 100,000 or so clones; 80% to 85% were counted once. The ten largest clones represent around 6.9% of the sample.

The cohort comprised fewer than 750 healthy bone marrow donors. All cohort members were sampled while nominally healthy, although unrecorded immune exposures were likely present. The donor tested CMV seropositive and was one of the 289 seropositive cohort members. Each donor provided a peripheral blood sample, and peripheral blood mononuclear cells were used for TCR beta sequencing. The Qiagen DNeasy Blood Extraction Kit was used to extract genomic DNA from the blood cell samples. This clonotype was sampled from a young man in good health and CMV-seropositive. Sequenced: PBMCs.

The sequenced DNA: TGTGCCTGGAGTGGGAAACCGGGACTAGCGGGGGGGAGTCCCAATGAGCAGTTCTTC. Protein translation: CAWSGKPGLAGGSPNEQFF. The sequence links TRBV30 to TRBJ2-1; 16 central nucleotides agree with TRBD2. From the cysteine up to the phenylalanine, the CDR3 has a length of 19 residues. CDR3 DNA only is kept here, 57 bases in frame from base 1. Taken from the germline V gene (reference sequence), the CDR1 and CDR2 loops are GTSNPN and SVGIG. Clipping removes 1 base from V and 6 bases from J, with 12 as the unmatched junction base count.